Presented here are 22 T cell receptor beta chains from one specimen sequenced in a study of cytomegalovirus exposure and HLA in healthy donors (dated by TCRdb to 2017 to 2019). Library preparation was by the immunoSEQ multiplex PCR assay. For the multiplex PCR, a mixture combining 60 forward primers for TCR Vbeta segments and 13 reverse primers for TCR Jbeta segments was used. The table comes from immuneACCESS by way of TCRdb, which keeps in-frame sequences with V and J called. Part of the clones is missing from these tables; in studies checked, under half for an unresolved V gene and the rest for unknown reasons. This sample lists more than 80,000 clones; roughly four fifths were detected once. The ten largest clonotypes hold 1.5% to 2% of the sample. Source material: PBMCs. The receptors derive from a man over 45 in good health and CMV-seronegative.

The chain combines TRBV6-5 with TRBJ2-1, with 7 positions matching TRBD2. V gave up 5 bases and J gave up 8 bases; unmatched junction bases: 12. Germline V gives CDR1 MNHEY, CDR2 SVGAGI. The CDR3 loop spans 15 amino acids. The CDR3 DNA sequence: TGTGCCAGCAGTCCGACTAGCCCCCCTTGGCATGAGCAGTTCTTC. It is translated as CASSPTSPPWHEQFF.

The CDR3 sequence is CASSGPLLGADTEAFF. CDR3 nucleotide sequence: TGTGCCAGCAGTGGCCCTCTTTTAGGGGCGGACACTGAAGCTTTCTTT. J is TRBJ1-1 and V is TRBV6-6; maybe TRBD1 (5 bases). Per germline, CDR1 MNHNY and CDR2 SVGAGI (reference sequence). This CDR3 is built from 16 residues. V lost 5 bases, J lost 3 bases, and 19 bases lay in between.

The chain is built from TRBV6-1 and TRBJ2-7, with 10 bases matching TRBD1. The CDR3 extends over 16 amino acids. Germline V gene lookup returns CDR1 MNHNS and CDR2 SASEGT. The trim removed 0 bases at V and 9 bases at J, leaving 11 bases unmatched. The CDR3 coding sequence is TGTGCCAGCAGTGAAGCGCAGGACAGGGGGACGCTACTGCAGTACGTC. Its translation is CASSEAQDRGTLLQYV.

The J gene is TRBJ1-5, the V gene TRBV19; 8 nucleotides align to TRBD1. This CDR3 spans 16 amino acids. Germline CDR1 is LNHDA and CDR2 is SQIVND (reference sequence). V lost 5 bases, J lost 4 bases, and 10 bases stayed unmatched. The CDR3 sequence: CASSPLTGEVNQPQHF. CDR3 in DNA: TGTGCCAGTAGTCCGCTGACAGGGGAGGTGAATCAGCCCCAGCATTTT. Complete variable domain (other parts from reference TRBV19 and TRBJ1-5): DGGITQSPKYLFRKEGQNVTLSCEQNLNHDAMYWYRQDPGQGLRLIYYSQIVNDFQKGDIAEGYSVSREKKESFPLTVTSAQKNPTAFYLCASSPLTGEVNQPQHFGDGTRLSIL.

The CDR3 loop is CASRSGGANVLTF. The CDR3 DNA is TGTGCCAGCCGTAGCGGTGGGGCCAACGTCCTGACTTTC. The V gene is TRBV28, the J gene TRBJ2-6, with a tentative D call TRBD2 (6 bases). From germline, CDR1 is MDHEN and CDR2 SYDVKM. The CDR3 consists of 13 residues. V shed 8 bases and J shed 3 bases, with 8 bases lying between them.

This clone has a single count. The chain combines TRBV18 with TRBJ2-7; tentatively, D is TRBD2 (6 bases). The CDR3 loop spans 13 amino acids. Germline V gene sequence: CDR1 KGHSH, CDR2 LQKENI. Trimming left V 3 bases short and J 3 bases short, with 9 bases between. The CDR3 here is CASSPSRGYEQYV. In DNA form, the CDR3 reads TGTGCCAGCTCACCTTCGCGGGGCTACGAGCAGTACGTC.

V usage is TRBV6-1 and J usage is TRBJ2-5; TRBD2 matches 8 bases. Germline V CDR1 and CDR2: MNHNS, SASEGT. The ends lost 4 bases at V and 7 bases at J; junction bases unmatched: 8. This CDR3 has 14 amino acids. The CDR3 bases are TGTGCCAGCAGTGCGACTAGCGAGCGGGGGACCCAGTACTTC. Its protein is CASSATSERGTQYF.

The chain recombines TRBV29-1 with TRBJ2-5; D gene unclear. The V end was cut by 5 bases, the J end by 3 bases, with 4 bases between. This CDR3 is 10 amino acids long. The germline V gene has CDR1 SQVTM and CDR2 ANQGSEA. The CDR3 region has the DNA TGCAGCGTTTCGGAAGAGACCCAGTACTTC. Residues: CSVSEETQYF.

This clone was counted a few times. Here the CDR3 reads CARSGGPRETQYF. CDR3 in DNA: TGTGCCAGGTCGGGGGGGCCTCGAGAGACCCAGTACTTC. V gene TRBV2 combines with J gene TRBJ2-5; 8 bases agree with TRBD2. The CDR3 runs 13 residues. The J segment lost 4 bases and the V segment lost 9 bases, leaving 7 bases of the junction unmatched. Germline V gene data show CDR1 as SNHLY and CDR2 as FYNNEI.

The chain is built from TRBV11-2 and TRBJ1-2; 7 nucleotides line up with TRBD1. The V segment lost 3 bases and the J segment 0 bases; nucleotides outside the gene matches: 4. Germline loops: CDR1 SGHAT, CDR2 FQNNGV. CDR3 length equals 15 residues. The DNA for the CDR3 is TGTGCCAGCAGCTTCCTTCAGGGGGCTAACTATGGCTACACCTTC. Translated: CASSFLQGANYGYTF.

V and J are TRBV7-9 and TRBJ2-1; D is possibly TRBD1 (6 bases). Trimming removed 7 bases at V and 6 bases at J, with 16 bases between. The V gene's germline CDR1 is SEHNR and CDR2 FQNEAQ (reference sequence). This CDR3 has 14 residues. Here the CDR3 DNA reads TGTGCCAGCATAAGTCAGGGGCGTTTCAATGAGCAGTTCTTC. It codes for CASISQGRFNEQFF.

This clone was detected a few times. The chain employs TRBV19 and TRBJ2-5; D uncertain. The germline V gene has CDR1 LNHDA and CDR2 SQIVND (reference sequence). Trimming shortened V by 3 bases and J by 3 bases, and 17 bases separated the two germline ends. This CDR3 has 16 amino acids. The CDR3: CASSIYHLDPEETQYF. Written as DNA, the CDR3 is TGTGCCAGTAGTATTTATCATTTAGATCCGGAAGAGACCCAGTACTTC. Drawing the rest from reference TRBV19 and TRBJ2-5, the complete variable domain is DGGITQSPKYLFRKEGQNVTLSCEQNLNHDAMYWYRQDPGQGLRLIYYSQIVNDFQKGDIAEGYSVSREKKESFPLTVTSAQKNPTAFYLCASSIYHLDPEETQYFGPGTRLLVL.

This clone has only a few counts. The chain joins TRBV6-5 to TRBJ1-2, with D perhaps TRBD1 (6 bases). The CDR3 loop spans 13 amino acids. Germline V gene lookup returns CDR1 MNHEY and CDR2 SVGAGI. Deletions cut 6 bases from V and 4 bases from J, with 12 bases between. Here the CDR3 DNA reads TGTGCCAGCAGCCCTCGGGGGGCCTATGGCTACACCTTC. It translates to CASSPRGAYGYTF.

The rearrangement uses TRBV7-9 and TRBJ2-5, with 9 bases identical to TRBD2. With the DNA end fitting TRBJ2-7 better, the J assignment may be wrong. The germline V gene encodes CDR1 SEHNR and CDR2 FQNEAQ (reference sequence). The CDR3 extends over 15 amino acids. CDR3 DNA sequence: TGTGCCAGCAGCTCTCGGACTAGCGTGGAACGCGAGCAGTACTTC. Its translation: CASSSRTSVEREQYF.

To note about this clone: One end of the junction does not line up with germline, which may come from a read error. V is TRBV7-9 and J is TRBJ1-2; 10 nucleotides match TRBD1. The CDR3 has 13 amino acids. Germline V gives CDR1 SEHNR, CDR2 FQNEAQ (reference sequence). The CDR3 loop reads CSSSLDRGHGYTF. The CDR3 DNA follows: TGTTCCAGCAGCTTAGACAGGGGGCACGGCTACACCTTC.

This clone came up a few times. The rearrangement uses TRBV10-1 and TRBJ1-1; the match to TRBD1 covers 10 bases. Germline lookup yields CDR1 WNHNN and CDR2 SYGVQD (reference sequence). CDR3 size: 15 residues. The trim removed 4 bases at V and 5 bases at J, leaving 7 bases unmatched. The CDR3 loop reads CASSARTGGKTEAFF. The CDR3 bases are TGCGCCAGCAGTGCCCGGACAGGGGGTAAAACTGAAGCTTTCTTT.

The chain is built from TRBV6-5 and TRBJ1-1; D call uncertain. The V and J ends lost 4 bases and 5 bases respectively, with 14 bases between them. This CDR3 comprises 14 residues. Germline loops: CDR1 MNHEY, CDR2 SVGAGI. CDR3 in DNA: TGTGCCAGCAGTTCCCCGAGCGGGGAGACTGAAGCTTTCTTT. This codes for CASSSPSGETEAFF.

The rearrangement links TRBV7-9 to TRBJ1-3, with a possible D match to TRBD1 (5 bases). The CDR3 is made up of 17 amino acids. Trimming took off 1 base at V and 3 bases at J, with 16 bases between the two ends. Germline V gives CDR1 SEHNR, CDR2 FQNEAQ (reference sequence). In DNA, the CDR3 is TGTGCCAGCAGCTTAGACGTTGGGCAGGGATATGGAAACACCATATATTTT. It encodes CASSLDVGQGYGNTIYF.

The rearrangement links TRBV18 to TRBJ1-1; D not certain. Germline V gene data show CDR1 as KGHSH and CDR2 as LQKENI. V dropped 6 bases and J dropped 8 bases, with 16 bases sitting between them. The CDR3 length is 13 residues. CDR3 loop: CASSRVPEAEAFF. The CDR3 coding sequence is TGTGCCAGCTCCCGGGTTCCGGAGGCCGAAGCTTTCTTT. Using reference TRBV18 and TRBJ1-1 for the parts outside the CDR3, the full variable domain is NAGVMQNPRHLVRRRGQEARLRCSPMKGHSHVYWYRQLPEEGLKFMVYLQKENIIDESGMPKERFSAEFPKEGPSILRIQQVVRGDSAAYFCASSRVPEAEAFFGQGTRLTVV.

V gene TRBV27 combines with J gene TRBJ1-5; weak D call: TRBD1 (6 bases). The V and J ends lost 2 bases and 10 bases respectively, with 12 bases between them. CDR1 is MNHEY and CDR2 is SMNVEV in the germline V gene (reference sequence). This CDR3 is built from 13 residues. The CDR3 spells CASSLNRVNPQHF. DNA for the CDR3: TGTGCCAGCAGTTTAAACAGGGTCAACCCCCAGCATTTT.

The chain combines TRBV7-3 with TRBJ2-3, with D unclear. V lost 4 bases, J lost 0 bases, and 8 bases lay in between. CDR1 SGHTA and CDR2 FQGTGA come from the germline V gene. CDR3 length equals 14 residues. In nucleotides, the CDR3 is TGTGCCAGCAGCTACTGGGCTAGCACAGATACGCAGTATTTT. This encodes CASSYWASTDTQYF.

V is TRBV19 and J is TRBJ2-2, with 9 nucleotides matching TRBD2. The V segment lost 4 bases and the J segment 5 bases; nucleotides outside the gene matches: 5. Germline CDR1 LNHDA, CDR2 SQIVND (reference sequence). The CDR3 has 15 residues. CDR3 residues: CASSTGRGGTGELFF. The DNA for the CDR3 is TGTGCCAGTAGTACGGGGCGGGGGGGGACCGGGGAGCTGTTTTTT.